The 21 T cell receptor beta chains below all came from one sample that was sequenced in a study of T cell responses to AZD1222 COVID-19 vaccine. Produced via immunoSEQ multiplex PCR; TCRdb's table is partial and in-frame only. Among about 150,000 clones listed, 85% to 95% were seen once. The sample was peripheral blood, taken on day 0 of AZD1222 vaccination. Receptors were obtained from an adult in good health.

The CDR3 nucleotides read TGCGCCAGCAGCCCAGGGGGAAGCTTGGGAGGCTACACCTTC. Its protein product is CASSPGGSLGGYTF. This chain links TRBV5-1 with TRBJ1-2; 7 bases are a match to TRBD1. Germline CDR1 reads SGHRS; CDR2 reads YFSETQ. This CDR3 region has 14 residues. The V segment lost 4 bases and the J segment 8 bases; nucleotides outside the gene matches: 11.

The CDR3 region is CASSDSAGGYNEQFF. CDR3 DNA sequence: TGTGCCAGCAGTGACTCCGCGGGAGGGTACAATGAGCAGTTCTTC. The chain employs TRBV6-4 and TRBJ2-1; the match to TRBD2 covers 9 bases. Germline V gene lookup returns CDR1 MRHNA and CDR2 SNTAGT. The CDR3 length is 15 residues. The ends lost 0 bases at V and 4 bases at J; junction bases unmatched: 1.

Only one count was recorded for this clone. CDR3 bases: TGTGCCAGCAGCTTAGCTGCAGGCCCTCAAGAGACCCAGTACTTC. Amino acid sequence: CASSLAAGPQETQYF. The rearrangement uses TRBV7-2 and TRBJ2-5; D ambiguous. The V gene lost 0 bases and the J gene lost 2 bases, with 10 bases spanning the gap. CDR1 and CDR2 from the germline V gene are SGHTA and FQGNSA. The CDR3 contains 15 residues.

The chain is built from TRBV28 and TRBJ1-2; D gene ambiguous. CDR3 length equals 14 residues. Germline-derived CDR1 and CDR2 are MDHEN and SYDVKM. The V end lost 3 bases, the J end lost 0 bases, and 8 bases lay between the germline ends. CDR3 DNA sequence: TGTGCCAGCAGTTTTGGGCAGACTAACTATGGCTACACCTTC. Residues: CASSFGQTNYGYTF.

The DNA for the CDR3 is TGTGCCAGTAGTGCCTGGGACAGGCAAGAGACCCAGTACTTC. This sequence encodes CASSAWDRQETQYF. The gene calls are TRBV19 and TRBJ2-5; 8 nucleotides align to TRBD1. V was clipped by 5 bases and J by 2 bases; unmatched bases: 4. CDR3 size: 14 residues. Germline CDR1 reads LNHDA; CDR2 reads SQIVND (reference sequence).

The chain recombines TRBV7-6 with TRBJ2-5, with D unclear. Germline loops: CDR1 SGHVS, CDR2 FNYEAQ. The V end was cut by 0 bases, the J end by 5 bases, with 7 bases between. The CDR3 extends over 13 amino acids. CDR3 DNA sequence: TGTGCCAGCAGCTTAGCAGGTCGGGAGACCCAGTACTTC. It specifies CASSLAGRETQYF.

This chain joins TRBV7-6 and TRBJ1-2; D gene unclear. V lost 4 bases, J lost 4 bases, and 10 bases lay in between. Germline V gives CDR1 SGHVS, CDR2 FNYEAQ. CDR3 length: 13 residues. CDR3 nucleotides: TGTGCCAGCAGCTCCCTGAATTTCTATGGCTACACCTTC. Translated, it gives CASSSLNFYGYTF. The full variable domain, rest sourced from reference TRBV7-6 and TRBJ1-2, is GAGVSQSPRYKVTKRGQDVALRCDPISGHVSLYWYRQALGQGPEFLTYFNYEAQQDKSGLPNDRFSAERPEGSISTLTIQRTEQRDSAMYRCASSSLNFYGYTFGSGTRLTVV.

The rearrangement links TRBV4-1 to TRBJ2-3, with 8 nucleotides matching TRBD2. CDR3 length: 16 residues. Germline V lookup: CDR1 MGHRA, CDR2 YSYEKL. V dropped 3 bases and J dropped 2; count of bases not matched to a gene: 7. CDR3 in DNA: TGCGCCAGCAGCCAGAGGAGCGGGGGACTCACAGATACGCAGTATTTT. This gives the protein CASSQRSGGLTDTQYF.

The chain carries TRBV7-2 and TRBJ1-2; 9 positions match TRBD1. V lost 1 base to trimming and J lost 8 bases; unmatched junction nucleotides: 5. The CDR3 contains 14 residues. The V gene's germline CDR1 is SGHTA and CDR2 FQGNSA. CDR3 coding DNA: TGTGCCAGCAGCTTAGACCGACAGGGGGGAGGCTACACCTTC. This sequence encodes CASSLDRQGGGYTF.

This sequence joins TRBV19 and TRBJ2-3; D uncertain. V was clipped by 5 bases and J by 1 base, with 22 bases between them. This CDR3 region has 18 residues. Germline CDR1 is LNHDA and CDR2 is SQIVND (reference sequence). CDR3 protein: CASSDSRSRPGGTDTQYF. CDR3 nucleotides: TGTGCCAGTAGTGACTCCCGGTCGCGACCTGGGGGCACAGATACGCAGTATTTT.

A few counts support this clone. V and J are TRBV6-2 or TRBV6-3 and TRBJ2-7, with 10 positions matching TRBD1. Trimming cost V 2 bases and J 2 bases; bases outside gene matches: 3. The CDR3 is made up of 15 amino acids. Germline V gene sequence: CDR1 MNHEY, CDR2 SVGEGT. CDR3 coding DNA: TGTGCCAGCAGTTACGATGGGACAGGGGCCTACGAGCAGTACTTC. It is translated as CASSYDGTGAYEQYF.

The chain is built from TRBV5-6 and TRBJ1-1; D call uncertain. Germline V lookup: CDR1 SGHDT, CDR2 YYEEEE. The CDR3 is 13 amino acids. V lost 2 bases to trimming and J lost 10 bases, with 15 bases between them. The CDR3 region is CASSLAGGSGAFF. The CDR3 DNA reads TGTGCCAGCAGCTTAGCCGGAGGGTCGGGAGCTTTCTTT.

The chain employs TRBV5-5 and TRBJ2-7, with TRBD2 as a possible D gene (6 bases). V lost 0 bases, J lost 8 bases, and 12 bases lay in between. Looked up from germline, CDR1 is SGHKS and CDR2 is YYEKEE (reference sequence). The CDR3 covers 13 residues. CDR3 in DNA: TGTGCCAGCAGCTTGGAGGCGGGGCTCAAGCAGTACTTC. As protein: CASSLEAGLKQYF.

J is TRBJ1-5 and V is TRBV20-1, with a tentative D call TRBD1 (5 bases). This CDR3 spans 15 amino acids. Per the germline V gene, CDR1 is DFQATT and CDR2 is SNEGSKA (reference sequence). The germline V and J ends were trimmed by 3 bases and 6 bases, with 18 bases remaining between them. The CDR3 reads CSASLAEGHSQPQHF. The CDR3 DNA follows: TGCAGTGCTAGTTTGGCCGAGGGGCACAGTCAGCCCCAGCATTTT.

This rearrangement joins TRBV11-3 to TRBJ2-7, with 11 bases matching TRBD1. The ends lost 5 bases at V and 2 bases at J; junction bases unmatched: 2. The germline gives CDR1 SGHNT, CDR2 YENEEA. This CDR3 has 14 amino acids. The CDR3 DNA is TGTGCCAGCAGCCTGGGACAGGGGGCCTACGAGCAGTACTTC. It translates to CASSLGQGAYEQYF.

The gene calls are TRBV6-2 or TRBV6-3 and TRBJ2-2, with D maybe TRBD2 (5 bases). CDR3 length equals 15 residues. CDR1 MNHEY and CDR2 SVGEGT come from the germline V gene. Trimming removed 5 bases at V and 0 bases at J, with 10 bases between. The CDR3 loop is CASSNTLANTGELFF. In DNA form, the CDR3 reads TGTGCCAGCAGTAATACACTAGCGAACACCGGGGAGCTGTTTTTT.

The chain combines TRBV5-1 with TRBJ1-3; the D gene is possibly TRBD1 (5 bases). There are 16 residues in the CDR3. Trimming shortened V by 4 bases and J by 0 bases, and 14 bases separated the two germline ends. Germline V CDR1 and CDR2: SGHRS, YFSETQ. The chain's CDR3 is CASSRAGIDSGNTIYF. In nucleotides, the CDR3 is TGCGCCAGCAGCAGGGCAGGGATTGACTCTGGAAACACCATATATTTT.

The rearrangement uses TRBV5-6 and TRBJ2-7, with no clear D. Trimming cost V 2 bases and J 4 bases, with 13 bases left between them. The CDR3 sequence is 14 residues long. CDR1 SGHDT and CDR2 YYEEEE come from the germline V gene. The CDR3 here is CASSLVRASYEQYF. The CDR3 DNA sequence: TGTGCCAGCAGCTTAGTAAGGGCGTCGTACGAGCAGTACTTC.

This clone was seen a single time. This chain's CDR3 is CASSYRTSGFRDEQYF. The CDR3 nucleotides are TGTGCCAGCAGTTATCGGACTAGCGGGTTTCGGGATGAGCAGTACTTC. The gene calls are TRBV28 and TRBJ2-7, with 11 bases aligning to TRBD2. The CDR3 sequence is 16 residues long. The V and J ends lost 4 bases and 7 bases, in that order; junction bases with no gene match: 12. The V gene's germline CDR1 is MDHEN and CDR2 SYDVKM.

CDR3 amino acids: CASSLDLARAQYF. CDR3 sequence (DNA): TGTGCCAGCAGCTTAGATCTGGCGAGAGCCCAGTACTTC. The V and J genes are TRBV11-2 and TRBJ2-5, with D unclear. The germline V gene encodes CDR1 SGHAT and CDR2 FQNNGV. V was pared by 0 bases and J by 9 bases, with 11 bases between. This CDR3 has 13 residues.

The V gene is TRBV5-4, the J gene TRBJ2-1; 8 nucleotides align to TRBD2. With V trimmed by 0 bases and J by 4 bases, 6 bases remained unmatched. There are 16 residues in the CDR3. The V gene's germline CDR1 is SGHNT and CDR2 YYREEE (reference sequence). The CDR3 DNA follows: TGTGCCAGCAGCTTGGATCCAGCGGGAGCTTACAATGAGCAGTTCTTC. It yields the protein CASSLDPAGAYNEQFF. Looking up the rest from reference TRBV5-4 and TRBJ2-1 gives the full variable domain: ETGVTQSPTHLIKTRGQQVTLRCSSQSGHNTVSWYQQALGQGPQFIFQYYREEENGRGNFPPRFSGLQFPNYSSELNVNALELDDSALYLCASSLDPAGAYNEQFFGPGTRLTVL.